The clone carrying this TCR beta chain showed up just a few times. Its cognate antigen is unknown. PCR employed 60 Vbeta and 13 Jbeta primers. Assay used: immunoSEQ multiplex PCR; TCRdb lists only in-frame clones, some missing. The sample carries about 130,000 clones, 70% to 80% recorded once. Donors were nominally healthy when sampled, though unrecorded immune exposures were likely. The sample originates from a study of cytomegalovirus exposure and HLA in healthy donors. General study results and limits: The authors confirmed in vitro that a few CMV-associated chains were specific for CMV antigens. TCR beta sequences reportedly predicted the HLA-A and HLA-B alleles of most subjects accurately. The study assumed roughly uniform donor sequencing depth for presence/absence analyses.

Input material: PBMCs. This receptor was identified in a woman in her fifties or sixties in good health and CMV-seropositive.

CDR3 DNA sequence: TGTGCCAGTAGTATTAGGGGGGGAGTGAGGTACGAGCAGTACTTC. Its translation is CASSIRGGVRYEQYF. The chain is built from TRBV19 and TRBJ2-7, with D perhaps TRBD2 (7 bases). V lost 3 bases and J 4 bases, leaving 16 bases between the germline ends. CDR1 and CDR2 from the germline V gene are LNHDA and SQIVND (reference sequence). CDR3 length equals 15 residues.